This TCR beta chain comes out of a study of breast tumors, draining lymph nodes, adjacent tissues. Germline V gene data show CDR1 as SGHKS and CDR2 as YYEKEE (reference sequence). This CDR3 spans 16 amino acids. Overall study findings and caveats: The data were judged consistent with most tumor T cells coming from lymph node and expanding in tumor. That most tumor T cells come from lymph nodes remained unproven. Compared with lymph nodes, tumors were less diverse; compared with nontumor tissue, more. Luminal-like breast cancer showed significantly greater tumor-nontumor repertoire similarity than basal-like breast cancer did.

TCRdb reanalysed the multiplex PCR reads using MiXCR and keeps one entry per CDR3 protein. Found here are more than 50,000 distinct CDR3 sequences, less than 60% of them singletons; the top ten hold approximately 18%. For this clonotype: As yet, its antigen is unknown. Germline is not matched at one junction end, which may reflect a read error.

This sequence originates from a female donor with breast cancer. Some clones in this sample may be carry-over from other donors' samples. Sequenced sample: breast tumor tissue. This chain uses TRBV5-5 with TRBJ2-5, with D tentatively TRBD1 (7 bases). Here the CDR3 DNA reads TGTGCCAGCAGCTCGGAGGGGGCCCTCACCCAAGAGACTCAGTACTTC. It translates to CASSSEGALTQETQYF.